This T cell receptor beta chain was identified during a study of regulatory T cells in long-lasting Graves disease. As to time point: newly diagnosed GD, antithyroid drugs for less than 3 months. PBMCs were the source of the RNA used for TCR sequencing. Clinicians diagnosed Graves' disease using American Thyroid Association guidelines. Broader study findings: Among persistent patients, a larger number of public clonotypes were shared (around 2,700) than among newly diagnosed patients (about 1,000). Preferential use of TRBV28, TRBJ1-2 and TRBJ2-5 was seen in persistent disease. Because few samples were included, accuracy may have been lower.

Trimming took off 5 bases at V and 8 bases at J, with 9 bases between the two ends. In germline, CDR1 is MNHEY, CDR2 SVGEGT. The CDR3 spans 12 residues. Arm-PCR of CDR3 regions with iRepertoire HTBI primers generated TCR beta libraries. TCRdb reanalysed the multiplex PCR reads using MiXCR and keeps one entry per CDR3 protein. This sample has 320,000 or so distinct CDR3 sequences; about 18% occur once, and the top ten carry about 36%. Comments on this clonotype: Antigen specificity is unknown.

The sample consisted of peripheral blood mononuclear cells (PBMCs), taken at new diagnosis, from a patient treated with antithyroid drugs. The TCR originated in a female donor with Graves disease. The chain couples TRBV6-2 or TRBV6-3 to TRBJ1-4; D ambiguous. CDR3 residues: CASSEIIEKLFF. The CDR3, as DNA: TGTGCCAGCAGTGAAATCATCGAAAAACTGTTTTTT.